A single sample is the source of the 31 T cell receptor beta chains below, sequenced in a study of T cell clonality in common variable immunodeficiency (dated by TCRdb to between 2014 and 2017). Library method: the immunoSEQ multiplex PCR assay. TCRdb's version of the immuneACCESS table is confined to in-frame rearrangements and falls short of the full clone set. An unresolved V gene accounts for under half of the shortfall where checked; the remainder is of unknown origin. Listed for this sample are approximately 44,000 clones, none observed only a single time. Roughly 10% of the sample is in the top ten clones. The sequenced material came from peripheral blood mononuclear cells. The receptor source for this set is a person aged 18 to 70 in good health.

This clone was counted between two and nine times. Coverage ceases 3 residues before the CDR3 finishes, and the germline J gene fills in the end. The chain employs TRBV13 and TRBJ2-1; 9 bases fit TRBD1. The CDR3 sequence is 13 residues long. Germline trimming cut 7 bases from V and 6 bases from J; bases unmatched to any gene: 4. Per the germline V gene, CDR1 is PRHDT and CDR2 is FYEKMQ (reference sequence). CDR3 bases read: TGTGCCAGCAAAGTGACAGGGGGCAATGAG. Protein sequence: CASKVTGGNE. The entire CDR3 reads CASKVTGGNEQFF.

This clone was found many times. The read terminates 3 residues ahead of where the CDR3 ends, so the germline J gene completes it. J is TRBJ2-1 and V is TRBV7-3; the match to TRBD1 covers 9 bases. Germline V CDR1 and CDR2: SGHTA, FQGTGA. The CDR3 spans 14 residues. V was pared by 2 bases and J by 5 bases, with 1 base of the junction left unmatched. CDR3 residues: CASSLGQGNNEQFF. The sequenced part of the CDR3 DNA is TGTGCCAGCAGCTTAGGACAGGGGAACAATGAG. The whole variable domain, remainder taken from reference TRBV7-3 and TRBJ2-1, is GAGVSQTPSNKVTEKGKYVELRCDPISGHTALYWYRQSLGQGPEFLIYFQGTGAADDSGLPNDRFFAVRPEGSVSTLKIQRTERGDSAVYLCASSLGQGNNEQFFGPGTRLTVL.

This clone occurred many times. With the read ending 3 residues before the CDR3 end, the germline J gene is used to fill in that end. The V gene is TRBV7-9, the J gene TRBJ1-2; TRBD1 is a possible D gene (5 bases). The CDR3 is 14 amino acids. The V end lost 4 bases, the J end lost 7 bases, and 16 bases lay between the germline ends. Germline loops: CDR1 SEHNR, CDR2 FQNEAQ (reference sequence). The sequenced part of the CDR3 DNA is TGTGCCAGCAGCTCAGAGTCGGGGGATTCTGGC. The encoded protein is CASSSESGDSG. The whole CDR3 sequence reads CASSSESGDSGYTF.

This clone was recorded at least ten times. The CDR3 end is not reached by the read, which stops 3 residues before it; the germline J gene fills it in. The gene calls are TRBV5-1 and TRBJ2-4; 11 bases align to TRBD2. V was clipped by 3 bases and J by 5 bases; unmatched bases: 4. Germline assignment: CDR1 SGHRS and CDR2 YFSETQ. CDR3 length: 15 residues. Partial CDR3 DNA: TGCGCCAGCAGCTCTAGCGGGGGGTACCAAAACATT. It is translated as CASSSSGGYQNI. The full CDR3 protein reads CASSSSGGYQNIQYF.

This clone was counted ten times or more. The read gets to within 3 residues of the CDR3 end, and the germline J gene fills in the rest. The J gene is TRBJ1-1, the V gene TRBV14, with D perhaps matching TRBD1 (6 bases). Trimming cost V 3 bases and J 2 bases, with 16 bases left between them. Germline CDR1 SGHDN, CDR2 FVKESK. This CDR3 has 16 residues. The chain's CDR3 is CASSQGFGQINTEAFF. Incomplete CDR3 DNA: TGTGCCAGCAGCCAGGGTTTTGGACAGATAAACACTGAA.

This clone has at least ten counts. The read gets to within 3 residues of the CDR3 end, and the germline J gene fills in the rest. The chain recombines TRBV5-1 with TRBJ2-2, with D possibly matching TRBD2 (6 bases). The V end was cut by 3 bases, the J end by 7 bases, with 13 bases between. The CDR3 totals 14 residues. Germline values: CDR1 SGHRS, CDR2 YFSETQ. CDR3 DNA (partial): TGCGCCAGCAGCTCCAACGGGGGAGGCGGGGAG. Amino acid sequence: CASSSNGGGGE. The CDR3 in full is CASSSNGGGGELFF.

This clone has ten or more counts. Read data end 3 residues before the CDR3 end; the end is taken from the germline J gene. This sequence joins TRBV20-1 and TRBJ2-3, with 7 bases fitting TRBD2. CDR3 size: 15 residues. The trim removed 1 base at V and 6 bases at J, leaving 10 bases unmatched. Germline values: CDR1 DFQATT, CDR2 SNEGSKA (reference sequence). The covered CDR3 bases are TGCAGTGCTAGAGGGGGCGGGGGAGCCCCGGATACG. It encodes CSARGGGGAPDT. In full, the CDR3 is CSARGGGGAPDTQYF.

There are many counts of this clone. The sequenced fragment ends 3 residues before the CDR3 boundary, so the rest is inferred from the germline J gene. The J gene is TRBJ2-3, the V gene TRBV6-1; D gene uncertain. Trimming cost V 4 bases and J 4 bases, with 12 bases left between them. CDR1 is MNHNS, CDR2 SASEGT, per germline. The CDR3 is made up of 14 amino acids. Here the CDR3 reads CASSGTSPPDTQYF. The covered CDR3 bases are TGTGCCAGCAGTGGAACATCTCCCCCAGATACG.

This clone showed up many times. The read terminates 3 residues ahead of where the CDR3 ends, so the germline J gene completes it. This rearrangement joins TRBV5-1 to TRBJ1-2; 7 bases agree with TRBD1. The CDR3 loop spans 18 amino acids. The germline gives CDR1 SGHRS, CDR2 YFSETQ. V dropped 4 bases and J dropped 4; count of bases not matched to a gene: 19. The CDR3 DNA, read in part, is TGCGCCAGCAGCCCGGTCCCGGGACAGTCTAACCGAGCCTATGGC. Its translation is CASSPVPGQSNRAYG. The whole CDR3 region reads CASSPVPGQSNRAYGYTF.

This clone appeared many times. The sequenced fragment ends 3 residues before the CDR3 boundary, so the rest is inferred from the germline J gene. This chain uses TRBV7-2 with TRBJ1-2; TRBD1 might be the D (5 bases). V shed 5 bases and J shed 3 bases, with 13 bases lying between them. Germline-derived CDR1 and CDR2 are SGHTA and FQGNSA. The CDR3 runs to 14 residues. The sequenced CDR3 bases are TGTGCCAGCAGCCCCCAGGGTAGTGACTATGGC. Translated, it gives CASSPQGSDYG. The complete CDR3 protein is CASSPQGSDYGYTF.

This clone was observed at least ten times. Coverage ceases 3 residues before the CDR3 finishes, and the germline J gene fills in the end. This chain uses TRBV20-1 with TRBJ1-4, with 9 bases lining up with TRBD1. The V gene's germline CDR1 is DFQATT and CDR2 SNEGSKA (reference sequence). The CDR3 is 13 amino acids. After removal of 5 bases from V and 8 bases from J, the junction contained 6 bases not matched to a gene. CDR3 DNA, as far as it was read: TGCAGTGCTTGGGACAGGGTGGGGGAAAAA. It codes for CSAWDRVGEK. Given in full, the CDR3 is CSAWDRVGEKLFF.

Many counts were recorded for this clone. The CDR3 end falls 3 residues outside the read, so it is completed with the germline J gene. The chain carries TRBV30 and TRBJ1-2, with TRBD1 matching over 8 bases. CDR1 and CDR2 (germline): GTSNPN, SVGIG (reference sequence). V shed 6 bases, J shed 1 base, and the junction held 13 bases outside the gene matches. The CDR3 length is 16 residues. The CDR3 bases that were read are TGTGCCTGCCATCCCCCCGGACAGGGCTTTAACTATGGC. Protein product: CACHPPGQGFNYG. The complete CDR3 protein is CACHPPGQGFNYGYTF.

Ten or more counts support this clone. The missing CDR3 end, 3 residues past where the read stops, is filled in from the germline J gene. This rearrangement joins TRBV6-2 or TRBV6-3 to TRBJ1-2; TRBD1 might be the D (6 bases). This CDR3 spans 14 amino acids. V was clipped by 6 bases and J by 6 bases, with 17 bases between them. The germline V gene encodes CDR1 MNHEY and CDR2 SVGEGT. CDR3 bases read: TGTGCCAGCAGACCTACAGGGTTGAGGGATGGC. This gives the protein CASRPTGLRDG. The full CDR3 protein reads CASRPTGLRDGYTF.

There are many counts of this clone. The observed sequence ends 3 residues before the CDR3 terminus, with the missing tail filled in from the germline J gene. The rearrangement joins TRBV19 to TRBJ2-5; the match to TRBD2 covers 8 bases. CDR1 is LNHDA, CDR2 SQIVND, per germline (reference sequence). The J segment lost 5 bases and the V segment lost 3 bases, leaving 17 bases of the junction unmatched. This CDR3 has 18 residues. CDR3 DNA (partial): TGTGCCAGTAGTATTGCCTCCCCACGGGGGGGTTTTGCGGAGACC. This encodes CASSIASPRGGFAET. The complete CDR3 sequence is CASSIASPRGGFAETQYF.

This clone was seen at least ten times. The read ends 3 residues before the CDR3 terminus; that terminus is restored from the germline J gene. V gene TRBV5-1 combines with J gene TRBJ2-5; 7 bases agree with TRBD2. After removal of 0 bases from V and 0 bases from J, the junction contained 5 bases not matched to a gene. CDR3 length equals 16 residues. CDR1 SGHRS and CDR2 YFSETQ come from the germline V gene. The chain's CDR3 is CASSLGGGRYQETQYF. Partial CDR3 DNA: TGCGCCAGCAGCTTGGGCGGGGGACGGTACCAAGAGACC.

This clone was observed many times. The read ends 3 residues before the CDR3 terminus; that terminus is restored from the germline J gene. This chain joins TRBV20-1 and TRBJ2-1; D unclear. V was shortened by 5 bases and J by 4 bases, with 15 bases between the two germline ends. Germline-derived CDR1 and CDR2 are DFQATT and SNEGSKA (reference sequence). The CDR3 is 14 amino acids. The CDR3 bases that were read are TGCAGTGCTTCGGAAAGGGCTTTTTACAATGAG. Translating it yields CSASERAFYNE. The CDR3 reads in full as CSASERAFYNEQFF.

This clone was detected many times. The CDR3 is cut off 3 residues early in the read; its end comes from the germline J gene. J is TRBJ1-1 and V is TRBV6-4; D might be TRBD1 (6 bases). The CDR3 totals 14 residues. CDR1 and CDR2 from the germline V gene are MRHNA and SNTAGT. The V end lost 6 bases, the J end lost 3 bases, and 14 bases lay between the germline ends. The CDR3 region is CASRGVGADTEAFF. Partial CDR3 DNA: TGTGCCAGCAGGGGTGTGGGGGCAGACACTGAA.

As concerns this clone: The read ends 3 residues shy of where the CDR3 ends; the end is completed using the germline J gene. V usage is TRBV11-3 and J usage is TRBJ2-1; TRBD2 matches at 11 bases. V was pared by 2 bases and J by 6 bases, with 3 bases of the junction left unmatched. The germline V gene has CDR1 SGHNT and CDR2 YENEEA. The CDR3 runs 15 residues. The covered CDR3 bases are TGTGCCAGCAGCTTACTAGCGGGGGGACGCAATGAG. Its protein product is CASSLLAGGRNE. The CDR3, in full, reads CASSLLAGGRNEQFF. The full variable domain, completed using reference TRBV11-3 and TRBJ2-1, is EAGVVQSPRYKIIEKKQPVAFWCNPISGHNTLYWYLQNLGQGPELLIRYENEEAVDDSQLPKDRFSAERLKGVDSTLKIQPAELGDSAVYLCASSLLAGGRNEQFFGPGTRLTVL.

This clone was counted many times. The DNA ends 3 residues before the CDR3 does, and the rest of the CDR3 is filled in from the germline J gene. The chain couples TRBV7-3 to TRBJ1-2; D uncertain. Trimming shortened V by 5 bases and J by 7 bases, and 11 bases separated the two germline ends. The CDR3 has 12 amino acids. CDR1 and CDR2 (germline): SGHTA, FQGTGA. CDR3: CASSDGERGYTF. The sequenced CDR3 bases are TGTGCCAGCAGCGACGGTGAGCGTGGC. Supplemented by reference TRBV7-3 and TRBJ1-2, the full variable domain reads GAGVSQTPSNKVTEKGKYVELRCDPISGHTALYWYRQSLGQGPEFLIYFQGTGAADDSGLPNDRFFAVRPEGSVSTLKIQRTERGDSAVYLCASSDGERGYTFGSGTRLTVV.

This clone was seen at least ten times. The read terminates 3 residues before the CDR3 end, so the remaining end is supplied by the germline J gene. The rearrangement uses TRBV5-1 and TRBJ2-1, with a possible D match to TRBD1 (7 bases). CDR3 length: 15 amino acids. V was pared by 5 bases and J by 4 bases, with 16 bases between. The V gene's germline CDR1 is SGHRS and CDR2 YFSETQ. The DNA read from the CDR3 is TGCGCCAGCAGGCCCTGGCAGGGGGGTTACAATGAG. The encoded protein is CASRPWQGGYNE. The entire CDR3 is CASRPWQGGYNEQFF.

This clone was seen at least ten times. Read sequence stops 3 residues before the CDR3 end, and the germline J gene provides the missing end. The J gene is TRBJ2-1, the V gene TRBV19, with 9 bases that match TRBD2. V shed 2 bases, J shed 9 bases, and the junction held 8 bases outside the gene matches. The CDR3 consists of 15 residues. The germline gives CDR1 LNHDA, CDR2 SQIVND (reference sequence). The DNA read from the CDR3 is TGTGCCAGTAGTATACGCGGCGGGGGGGCAGGTGAG. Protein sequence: CASSIRGGGAGE. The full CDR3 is CASSIRGGGAGEQFF.

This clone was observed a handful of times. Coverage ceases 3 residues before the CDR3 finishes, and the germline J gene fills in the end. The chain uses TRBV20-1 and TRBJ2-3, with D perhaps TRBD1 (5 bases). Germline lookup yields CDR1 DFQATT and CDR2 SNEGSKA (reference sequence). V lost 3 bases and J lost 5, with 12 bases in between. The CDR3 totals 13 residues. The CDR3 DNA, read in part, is TGCAGTGCTAGGGGTGGGGCCCTAGATACG. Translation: CSARGGALDT. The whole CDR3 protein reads CSARGGALDTQYF.

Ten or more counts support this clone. The CDR3 here is CASSLHWAPGREFTDTQYF. CDR3 bases read: TGTGCCAGCAGCCTCCACTGGGCCCCTGGCAGGGAGTTCACAGATACG. The genes are TRBV14 and TRBJ2-3; D is possibly TRBD1 or TRBD2 (5 bases each). The CDR3 is cut off 3 residues early in the read; its end comes from the germline J gene. This CDR3 has 19 amino acids. V lost 4 bases and J lost 2, with 25 bases in between. In germline, CDR1 is SGHDN, CDR2 FVKESK.

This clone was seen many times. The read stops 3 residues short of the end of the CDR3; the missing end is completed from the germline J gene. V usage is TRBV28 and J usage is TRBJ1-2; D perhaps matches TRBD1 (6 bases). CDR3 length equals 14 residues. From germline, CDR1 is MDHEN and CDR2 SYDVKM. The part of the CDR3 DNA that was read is TGTGCCAGCAGTTTGGTTACGAGGGGGTTCGGC. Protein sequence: CASSLVTRGFG. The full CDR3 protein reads CASSLVTRGFGYTF.

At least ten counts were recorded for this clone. The CDR3 sequence is CASSRDRVSEKLFF. CDR3 bases read: TGTGCCAGCAGCAGAGACAGGGTTAGCGAAAAA. This rearrangement joins TRBV2 to TRBJ1-4; TRBD1 matches at 7 bases. The sequenced fragment ends 3 residues before the CDR3 boundary, so the rest is inferred from the germline J gene. Trimming at V came to 6 bases and at J to 8 bases, leaving 9 bases not matched to a gene. The CDR3 is 14 residues long. Germline CDR1 and CDR2: SNHLY and FYNNEI.

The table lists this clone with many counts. The sequenced part of the CDR3 DNA is TGTGCCAGTAGTACCACAGGGTTCACTGAA. Amino acids: CASSTTGFTE. The whole CDR3 sequence is CASSTTGFTEAFF. V gene TRBV19 combines with J gene TRBJ1-1; a possible D gene is TRBD1 (6 bases). The read ends 3 residues before the CDR3 terminus; that terminus is restored from the germline J gene. Germline values: CDR1 LNHDA, CDR2 SQIVND (reference sequence). There are 13 residues in the CDR3. V shed 4 bases and J shed 4 bases, with 10 bases lying between them.

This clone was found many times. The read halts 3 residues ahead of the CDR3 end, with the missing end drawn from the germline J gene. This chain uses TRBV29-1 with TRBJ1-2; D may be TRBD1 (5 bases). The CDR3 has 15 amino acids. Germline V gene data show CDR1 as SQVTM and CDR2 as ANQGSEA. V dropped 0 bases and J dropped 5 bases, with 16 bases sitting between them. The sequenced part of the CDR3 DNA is TGCAGCGTTGAAGAGGGCTTGGGAGGGGTTTATGGC. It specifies CSVEEGLGGVYG. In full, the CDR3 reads CSVEEGLGGVYGYTF. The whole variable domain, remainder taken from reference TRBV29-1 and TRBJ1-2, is SAVISQKPSRDICQRGTSLTIQCQVDSQVTMMFWYRQQPGQSLTLIATANQGSEATYESGFVIDKFPISRPNLTFSTLTVSNMSPEDSSIYLCSVEEGLGGVYGYTFGSGTRLTVV.

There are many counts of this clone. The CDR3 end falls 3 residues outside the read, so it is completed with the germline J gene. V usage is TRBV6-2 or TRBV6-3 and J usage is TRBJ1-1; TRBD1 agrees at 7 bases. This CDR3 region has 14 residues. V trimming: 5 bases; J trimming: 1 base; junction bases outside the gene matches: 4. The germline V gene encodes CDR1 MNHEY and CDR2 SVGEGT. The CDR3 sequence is CASSTDRENTEAFF. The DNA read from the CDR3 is TGTGCCAGCAGTACAGACAGGGAGAACACTGAA.

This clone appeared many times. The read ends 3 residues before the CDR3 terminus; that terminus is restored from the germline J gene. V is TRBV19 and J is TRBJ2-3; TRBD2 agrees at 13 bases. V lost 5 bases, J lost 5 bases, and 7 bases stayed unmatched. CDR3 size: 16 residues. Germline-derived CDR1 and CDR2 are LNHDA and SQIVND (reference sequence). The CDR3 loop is CASSVTSGGAGDTQYF. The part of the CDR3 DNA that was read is TGTGCCAGTAGTGTTACTAGCGGGGGGGCAGGAGATACG.

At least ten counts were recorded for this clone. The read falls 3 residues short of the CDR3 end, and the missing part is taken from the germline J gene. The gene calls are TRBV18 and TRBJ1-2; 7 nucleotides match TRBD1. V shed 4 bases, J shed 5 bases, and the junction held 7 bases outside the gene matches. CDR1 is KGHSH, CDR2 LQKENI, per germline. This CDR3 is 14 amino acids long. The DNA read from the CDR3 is TGTGCCAGCTCACAGGGGACAGACCAGTATGGC. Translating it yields CASSQGTDQYG. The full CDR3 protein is CASSQGTDQYGYTF.

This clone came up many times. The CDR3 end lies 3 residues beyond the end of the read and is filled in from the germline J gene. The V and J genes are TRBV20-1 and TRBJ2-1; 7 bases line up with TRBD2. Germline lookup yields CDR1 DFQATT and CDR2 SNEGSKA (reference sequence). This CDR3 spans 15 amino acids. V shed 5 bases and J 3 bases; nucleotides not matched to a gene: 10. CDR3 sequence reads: CSAPLGGRNYNEQFF. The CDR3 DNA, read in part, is TGCAGTGCTCCCCTGGGGGGGAGGAACTACAATGAG.